This T cell receptor beta chain was identified in a study of shared clonotypes between healthy human individuals. Regarding the study as a whole: Clonotypes not shared had lower generation probabilities than those common to all four donors. Sharing across a few donors was seen in roughly 5% of naive CD4 clonotypes. Among donors, sharing of clonotypes was expected to be affected by sequencing depth.

With regard to this clone: Its antigen is unidentified.

The V and J ends lost 3 bases and 0 bases respectively, with 11 bases between them. Germline V gene lookup returns CDR1 MNHNS and CDR2 SASEGT. The CDR3 spans 16 residues. In the original processing: Without quality scores, immunoSEQ junctional reads could not be filtered like full-length reads. Libraries were prepared by immunoSEQ multiplex PCR; TCRdb keeps only in-frame clonotypes and omits some of them. The DNA was the basis for D and trimming; V, J and clone size are from that table. This sample yields 2 million to 2.5 million clones, of which 80% to 95% are seen a single time; 0.39% belongs to the top ten.

The sequencing sample was made of naive CD4+ T cells from PBMCs. Stated subset: CD45RA+ positively selected. This TCR derives from a man aged 18-30 years in good health. Some clones in this sample may be carry-over from other donors' samples. V gene TRBV6-1 combines with J gene TRBJ2-2; weak D call: TRBD1 (6 bases). CDR3 nucleotides: TGTGCCAGCAGTGAGGCAGGGGCGGCGAACACCGGGGAGCTGTTTTTT. Protein product: CASSEAGAANTGELFF.